This T cell receptor (beta chain) emerged from a study of cytomegalovirus exposure and HLA in healthy donors (dated by TCRdb to 2017 to 2019). In terms of the full investigation: An earlier analysis of 550 to 700 of the donors reported more than 250 Gb of sequence data and 117 million unique TCR beta sequences from roughly 200 million T cells. An early release covering over 500 HLA-typed donors comprised about 320 gigabases of sequencing data and some 79 million unique TCR sequences. Among the roughly 400 genotyped donors, about 83% belonged to the genetic ancestry cluster associated with self-reported Caucasian donors. The study aimed to test whether cataloging public T cell receptors could reveal signatures of past pathogen exposure. The study profiled the T cell repertoires of under 850 subjects by immunosequencing and related them to cytomegalovirus serostatus. Besides the first cohort of hundreds of subjects, a separate validation cohort made up of about 120 different subjects was used. High-throughput TCR immunosequencing, statistical association of individual TCRs with disease status, and machine learning were combined to predict cytomegalovirus infection status. In a later analysis, previously published TCR beta repertoires from about 640 donors were re-analyzed and high-resolution HLA genotyping was added so that TCR occurrence patterns could be studied. Rather than drawing on any new phenotypic data, the later analysis identified candidate immune exposures from TCR beta sequences and the way those sequences occurred across donors. An earlier analysis of 450 to 750 of the donors used high-throughput TCR beta sequencing to judge whether each TCR beta V gene segment behaved as functional or pseudogenic. Donor age, sex, ethnicity and CMV serostatus were compiled alongside the repertoire data. A later genetic analysis used genome-wide SNP genotypes for about 65% of the roughly 670 donors, treating that subset as a discovery cohort. All discovery cohort repertoires had been generated using a single sequencing platform. Both class I and class II loci were covered by HLA typing, at four-digit resolution. The number of typed donors differed by locus: roughly 620-630 for A, B, C, DRB1 and DQB1; 500 to 550 for DQA1; over 600 for DPA1; and some 470 for DPB1. A handful of DR-DQ haplotypes were handled as single units for association and clustering because linkage in the cohort was strong. Across some 400 genotyped donors of the cohort, an average of roughly 230,000 unique TCR beta nucleotide sequences per donor were sequenced, and around 19% of those sequences were non-productive. Study-wide findings and limitations: Because HLA typing was unavailable for some donors at each locus, only the typed subset was used in association tests. A cluster of highly shared sequence variants was judged likely to represent a technical artifact of the sequencing pipeline. In a later analysis, the rate of TCR association differed among HLA loci, with DRB1 alleles having the most associated TCRs and HLA-C alleles having the fewest. A further reported finding was that TCR beta sequences accurately predicted the HLA-A and HLA-B alleles for most subjects in the first cohort. It was suggested by the authors that the approach could potentially be generalized to other disease states and immunological phenotypes. The presence/absence analyses assumed that sequencing depth was roughly uniform across donors, and that assumption may not be true. Immune exposure information for the cohort was limited to CMV serostatus. The cohort was sequenced for TCR beta chains only, and without alpha or paired-chain data the features that could be detected were limited. According to a later analysis, parvovirus B19, influenza, CMV and Epstein-Barr virus appeared linked to several top co-occurrence clusters. While some public TCRs were present in many individuals, most TCR sequences turned up only very rarely across donors. The earlier analysis of 587 of the donors excluded seventeen rarely observed V segments, including chromosome 9 orphons, because counts were too low. Correlated functional status among segregating V segments might be attributable to linkage disequilibrium, but an unknown experimental factor could not be ruled out. In an earlier analysis of approximately 600 of the donors, most TCR beta V segments were observed in productive rearrangements about 87% or about 30% of the time, broadly matching IMGT annotations. A later analysis associated 15,000 or so TCR beta sequences with specific HLA alleles at a false discovery rate of 0.05. The classifier was reported to diagnose cytomegalovirus status with high specificity and sensitivity in both the original cohort and the validation cohort. A later analysis found that HLA-associated TCR beta chains were more clonally expanded and had lower generation probabilities than equally common non-associated chains. The study listed 150 to 200 TCR beta chains as associated with cytomegalovirus. In vitro tests confirmed that a few of the cytomegalovirus-associated TCR beta chains recognize cytomegalovirus antigens. V-gene and J-gene trimming of TCR beta chains was associated with a missense DCLRE1C variant in a later genetic analysis, and the association was replicated in an independent cohort. In a later genetic analysis, fewer N-insertions in productive TCRs were reported among donors in an Asian-associated ancestry cluster than the roughly 700-donor mean. Some IMGT-functional V segments, including TRBV6-2 and TRBV6-3, could not be told apart with the 87-base-pair reads, so those segments were excluded. Strong co-occurrence of HLA alleles, especially DR and DQ, made assigning TCR associations to individual alleles difficult. According to a later analysis, most CMV-associated TCR beta chains appeared to be HLA-restricted, and the HLA associations seemed to be driven largely by CMV exposure.

With regard to this clone: The antigen it recognizes is unknown. The sample holds no much larger clone one base away, and base qualities are not on file.

Preparation of the library involved the immunoSEQ multiplex PCR assay. The multiplex PCR relied on a mix of 60 forward primers for TCR Vbeta segments and 13 reverse primers for TCR Jbeta segments. The CDR3 region of rearranged TCR beta genes was amplified from genomic DNA by a multiplex PCR assay. The amplified TCR beta libraries were sequenced on the Illumina HiSeq System as 87-base-pair reads. Per the authors' processing: Across the 500 to 700 repertoires, a later analysis counted about 81 million unique TCR beta chains, 9.5 million to 12 million of which were shared by at least two donors. Raw reads were error-corrected and collapsed into unique sequences with a nearest-neighbor algorithm that merged closely related sequences to remove PCR and sequencing errors. Alignment of CDR3 sequences to IMGT reference sequences was used to assign V, D and J gene segments. Each retained sequence needed at least a six-nucleotide match to both a V gene segment and a J gene segment. A rearrangement was called productive if the CDR3 had no stop codons and remained in frame with V and J, and every other rearrangement was called non-productive. CDR3 was defined according to IMGT convention as the region running from the second conserved V-encoded cysteine to the conserved J-encoded phenylalanine. Sequences without an unambiguous match to a single V gene segment were excluded from the earlier analysis of over 500 of the donors. An earlier analysis of 550 to 650 of the donors classified V segments as functional when productive rearrangements were above 56.7% and as segregating when the standard deviation between donors was above 5%. A statistical classification framework was built for diagnosing cytomegalovirus status from the catalog of TCR beta chain sequences. In a later analysis, V and J genes were assigned by comparing TCR nucleotide sequences against IMGT/GENE-DB human TR gene sequences. The TCRdist pipeline was used in a later analysis to assign CDR3 sequences and most-parsimonious VDJ recombination scenarios. In a later analysis, every TCR beta chain was defined by the combination of its CDR3 amino acid sequence and its V-gene family, and reads without a unique V-gene family were dropped. A later analysis removed 550 to 700 highly shared, low-generation-probability nucleotide sequences to deal with suspected cross-contamination and a sequencing artifact. For each public chain, a later analysis derived a clonal expansion index from normalized ranks of inferred template counts within each repertoire. In a later analysis, generation probabilities were computed with a VDJ recombination model fitted to out-of-frame rearrangements, and the resulting probabilities were checked against IGoR. In a later analysis, hypergeometric tests were used to score TCR-TCR, TCR-HLA and TCR-CMV co-occurrence, with a repertoire-size bias correction applied to TCR pairs. A later analysis estimated false discovery rates by permuting HLA or CMV assignments 20 times. In a later analysis, co-occurring TCRs were grouped with DBSCAN, and TCRdist sequence similarity was added when clustering was performed within HLA-allele-positive subsets. For co-occurrence clustering, repertoires with fewer than 30,000 or more than 120,000 public chains were excluded, along with five repertoires with anomalous nucleotide sharing. TCRdb obtained this table from immuneACCESS and retained in-frame rearrangements with V and J assigned. These tables miss some clones; where compared with another copy, unresolved V genes account for less than half of the shortfall, and the remainder is unexplained. V and J calls and clone size are copied from that table; D and trimming were computed from the DNA. The sample table shows around 150,000 clones, and around 80% are seen once. The leading ten clones occupy approximately 6.7% of the sample.

The germline V end is reduced by 0 bases and the J end by 3 bases; junction bases left unmatched: 11. CDR1 is given as SGDLS and CDR2 as YYNGEE, both from the germline V gene. The CDR3, from cysteine to phenylalanine, totals 19 residues. Only CDR3 DNA remains: 57 bases, in frame from the first base. The cohort was made up of around 720 healthy bone marrow donors. At the time of sampling, all cohort members were nominally healthy, though unrecorded immune exposures were likely present. The donor was CMV seropositive and belonged to the group of about 290 seropositive cohort members. A peripheral blood sample was collected from each donor, and TCR beta sequencing was performed on peripheral blood mononuclear cells. The Qiagen DNeasy Blood Extraction Kit was used to extract genomic DNA from the blood cell samples.

This receptor was identified in a male donor in good health and CMV-seropositive. The V and J segments used are TRBV9 and TRBJ2-5, with 13 bases aligning to TRBD2. Sequencing input: PBMCs. Here is the DNA: TGTGCCAGCAGCGTAGATCCCACTAGCGGGAGGGCCGGCGAAGAGACCCAGTACTTC. It specifies CASSVDPTSGRAGEETQYF.